One sample yielded the 6 T cell receptor beta chains listed below, sequenced in a study of blood T cell repertoires in COVID-19 (dated by TCRdb to 2020 to 2021). Library prep was done by the immunoSEQ multiplex PCR assay. The clones in this table, taken by TCRdb from immuneACCESS, are in-frame only. Not every clone is retained; where verified, under half of the shortfall comes from an unresolved V gene, and the cause of the rest is unknown. The sample records some 150,000 clones, approximately 86% of which are singletons. The top ten clonotypes cover under 3.5% of the sample. The sample was peripheral blood. The receptors were sampled from a man in his 70s with acute or convalescent COVID-19.

The chain has TRBV6-2 or TRBV6-3 and TRBJ1-6; no definite D call. The CDR3 consists of 12 residues. Per germline, CDR1 MNHEY and CDR2 SVGEGT. V lost 5 bases and J 8 bases, leaving 7 bases between the germline ends. The CDR3 DNA reads TGTGCCAGCAGTCTAGGTGATTCACCCCTCCACTTT. Translating it yields CASSLGDSPLHF.

The V and J genes are TRBV19 and TRBJ2-1; 9 bases are shared with TRBD2. Germline CDR1 reads LNHDA; CDR2 reads SQIVND (reference sequence). The CDR3 is 15 amino acids. V shed 7 bases and J 4 bases; nucleotides not matched to a gene: 8. The CDR3 DNA follows: TGTGCCAGTACACCTCTTAGCGGGGGATACAATGAGCAGTTCTTC. This sequence encodes CASTPLSGGYNEQFF.

The V call is TRBV7-2, the J call TRBJ1-5, with D hard to call. Per germline, CDR1 SGHTA and CDR2 FQGNSA. This CDR3 has 12 residues. Trimming removed 5 bases from V and 5 bases from J, with 7 bases in between. In DNA, the CDR3 is TGTGCCAGCAGCCCAGCGGATCAGCCCCAGCATTTT. Translation: CASSPADQPQHF.

The V call is TRBV4-2, the J call TRBJ1-5; possible D gene TRBD1, 5 bases. Germline V gene data show CDR1 as LGHNA and CDR2 as YNFKEQ. Trimming pared 4 bases from V and 6 bases from J, leaving 10 bases between. This CDR3 has 13 amino acids. Written as DNA, the CDR3 is TGTGCCAGCAGCCCCTTCGGGGGTCAGCCCCAGCATTTT. Its protein product is CASSPFGGQPQHF.

The J gene is TRBJ2-1, the V gene TRBV28; tentatively, D is TRBD2 (6 bases). The CDR3 is made up of 14 amino acids. The V gene's germline CDR1 is MDHEN and CDR2 SYDVKM. V was clipped by 9 bases and J by 0 bases, with 12 bases between them. This CDR3 reads CASHGSLSYNEQFF. In nucleotides, the CDR3 is TGTGCCAGTCACGGGAGCCTCTCCTACAATGAGCAGTTCTTC.

The rearrangement joins TRBV9 to TRBJ2-6, with D possibly being TRBD1 (6 bases). The germline V gene has CDR1 SGDLS and CDR2 YYNGEE. Trimming stripped 2 bases from V and 0 bases from J, with 21 bases between. The CDR3 has 20 amino acids. CDR3 sequence reads: CASSVYRDSFTHSGANVLTF. The CDR3 coding sequence is TGTGCCAGCAGCGTTTACAGGGATTCCTTCACCCACTCTGGGGCCAACGTCCTGACTTTC.